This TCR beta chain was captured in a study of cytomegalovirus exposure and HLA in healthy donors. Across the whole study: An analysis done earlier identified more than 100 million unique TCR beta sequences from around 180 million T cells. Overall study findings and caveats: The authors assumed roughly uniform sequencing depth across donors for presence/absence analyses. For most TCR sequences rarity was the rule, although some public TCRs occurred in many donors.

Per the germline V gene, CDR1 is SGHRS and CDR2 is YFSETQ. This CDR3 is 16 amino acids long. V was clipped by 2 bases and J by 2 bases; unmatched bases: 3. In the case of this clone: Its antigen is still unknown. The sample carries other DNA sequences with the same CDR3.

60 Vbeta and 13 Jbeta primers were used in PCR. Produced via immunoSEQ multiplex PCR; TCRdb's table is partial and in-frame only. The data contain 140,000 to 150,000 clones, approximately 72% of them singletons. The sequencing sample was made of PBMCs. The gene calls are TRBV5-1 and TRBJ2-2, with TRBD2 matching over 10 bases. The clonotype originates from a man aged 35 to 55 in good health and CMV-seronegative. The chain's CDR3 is CASSLGLADNTGELFF. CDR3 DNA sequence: TGCGCCAGCAGCTTAGGACTAGCGGACAACACCGGGGAGCTGTTTTTT.